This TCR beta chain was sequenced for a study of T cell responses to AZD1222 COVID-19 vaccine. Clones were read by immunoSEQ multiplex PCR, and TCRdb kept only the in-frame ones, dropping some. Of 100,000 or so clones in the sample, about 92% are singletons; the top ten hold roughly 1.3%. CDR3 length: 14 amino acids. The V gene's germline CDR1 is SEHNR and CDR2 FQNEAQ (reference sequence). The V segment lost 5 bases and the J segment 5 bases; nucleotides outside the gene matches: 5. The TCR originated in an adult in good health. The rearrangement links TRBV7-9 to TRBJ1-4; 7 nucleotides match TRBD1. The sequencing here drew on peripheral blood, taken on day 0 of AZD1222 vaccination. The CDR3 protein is CASSRPGQNEKLFF. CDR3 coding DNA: TGTGCCAGCAGCCGACCGGGACAGAATGAAAAACTGTTTTTT. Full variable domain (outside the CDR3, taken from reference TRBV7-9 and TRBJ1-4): DTGVSQNPRHKITKRGQNVTFRCDPISEHNRLYWYRQTLGQGPEFLTYFQNEAQLEKSRLLSDRFSAERPKGSFSTLEIQRTEQGDSAMYLCASSRPGQNEKLFFGSGTQLSVL.